This T cell receptor (beta chain) was recovered during a study of neurological immune-mediated disorders. The junction had 10 bases not matched to a gene; V was cut back by 5 bases and J by 1 base. The CDR3 loop spans 18 amino acids. The germline CDR1 and CDR2 sequences are SGHVT and SQSDAQ. This clonotype was detected many times. 5'RACE generated cDNA with 10-nucleotide random UMIs. TCRdb ran MiXCR on the 5' RACE reads and lists one entry per CDR3 protein. The table has tens of thousands of distinct CDR3 sequences, approximately 10% seen once. Sequenced sample: PBMCs. This chain links TRBV7-4 with TRBJ2-1; 11 bases align to TRBD2. This clonotype was sampled from a man aged 35-49 years in good health. DNA for the CDR3: TGTGCCAGCAGCACGACTAGCGGGGCAACTGGGTCCTACAATGAGCAGTTCTTC. It encodes CASSTTSGATGSYNEQFF.